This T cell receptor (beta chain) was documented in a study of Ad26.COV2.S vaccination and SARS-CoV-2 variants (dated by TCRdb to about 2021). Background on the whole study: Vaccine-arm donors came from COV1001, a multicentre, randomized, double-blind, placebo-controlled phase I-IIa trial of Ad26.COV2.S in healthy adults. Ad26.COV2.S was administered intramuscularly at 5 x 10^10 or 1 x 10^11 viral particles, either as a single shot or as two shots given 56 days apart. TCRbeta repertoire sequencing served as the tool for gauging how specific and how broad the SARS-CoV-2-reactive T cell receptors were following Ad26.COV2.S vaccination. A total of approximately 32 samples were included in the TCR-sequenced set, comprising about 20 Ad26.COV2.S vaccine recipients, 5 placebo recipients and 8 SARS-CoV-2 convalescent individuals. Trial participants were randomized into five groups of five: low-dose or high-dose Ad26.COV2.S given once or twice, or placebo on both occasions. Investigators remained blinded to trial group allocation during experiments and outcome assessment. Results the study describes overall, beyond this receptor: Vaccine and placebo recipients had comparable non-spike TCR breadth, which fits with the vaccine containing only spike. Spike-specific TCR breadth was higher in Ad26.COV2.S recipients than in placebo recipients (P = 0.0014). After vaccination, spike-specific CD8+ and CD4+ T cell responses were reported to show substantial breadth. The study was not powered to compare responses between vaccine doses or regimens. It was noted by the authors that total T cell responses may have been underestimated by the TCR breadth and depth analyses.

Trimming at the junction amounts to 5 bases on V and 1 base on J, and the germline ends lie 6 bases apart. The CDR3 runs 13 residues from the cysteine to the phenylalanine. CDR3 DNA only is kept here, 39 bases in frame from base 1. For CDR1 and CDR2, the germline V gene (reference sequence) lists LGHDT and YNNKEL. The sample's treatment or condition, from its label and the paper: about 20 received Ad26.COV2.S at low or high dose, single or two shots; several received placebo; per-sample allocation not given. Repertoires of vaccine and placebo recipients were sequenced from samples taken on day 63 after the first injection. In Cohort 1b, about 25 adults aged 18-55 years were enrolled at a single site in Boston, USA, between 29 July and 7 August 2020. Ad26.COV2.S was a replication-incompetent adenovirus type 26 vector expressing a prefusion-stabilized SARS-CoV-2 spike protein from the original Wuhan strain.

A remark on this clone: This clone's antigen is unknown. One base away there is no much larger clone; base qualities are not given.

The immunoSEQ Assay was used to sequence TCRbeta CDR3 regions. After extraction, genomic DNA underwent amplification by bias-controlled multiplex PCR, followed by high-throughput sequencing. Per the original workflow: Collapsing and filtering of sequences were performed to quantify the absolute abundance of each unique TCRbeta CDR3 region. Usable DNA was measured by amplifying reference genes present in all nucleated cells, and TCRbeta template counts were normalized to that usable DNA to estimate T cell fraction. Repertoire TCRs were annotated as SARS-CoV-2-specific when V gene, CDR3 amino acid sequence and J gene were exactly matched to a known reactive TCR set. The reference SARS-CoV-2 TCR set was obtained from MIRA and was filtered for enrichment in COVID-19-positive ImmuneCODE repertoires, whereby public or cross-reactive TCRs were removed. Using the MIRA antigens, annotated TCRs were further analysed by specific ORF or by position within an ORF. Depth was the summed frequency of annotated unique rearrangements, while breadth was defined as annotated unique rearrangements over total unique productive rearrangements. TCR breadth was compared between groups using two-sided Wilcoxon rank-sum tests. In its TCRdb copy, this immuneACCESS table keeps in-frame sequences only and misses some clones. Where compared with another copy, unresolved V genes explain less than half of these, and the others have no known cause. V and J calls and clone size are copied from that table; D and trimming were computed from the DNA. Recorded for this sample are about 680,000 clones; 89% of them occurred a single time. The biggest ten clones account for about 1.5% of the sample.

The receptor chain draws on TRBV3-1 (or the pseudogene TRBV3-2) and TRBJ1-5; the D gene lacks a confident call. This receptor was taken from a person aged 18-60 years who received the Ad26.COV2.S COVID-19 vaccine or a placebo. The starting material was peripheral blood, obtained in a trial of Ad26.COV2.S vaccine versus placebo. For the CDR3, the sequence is CASSGGSNQPQHF. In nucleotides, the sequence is TGTGCCAGCAGCGGAGGAAGCAATCAGCCCCAGCATTTT.